The clone carrying this TCR beta chain has only one observation. This sample was included in a study of blood T cell repertoires in COVID-19. Overall study context: From the United States, Italy and Spain came samples of acute and convalescent COVID-19. Nucleic acid was either cDNA or gDNA, and it came from T cells, B-cell-depleted T cells, or PBMCs.

This CDR3 has 12 amino acids. Trimming pared 6 bases from V and 5 bases from J, leaving 10 bases between. The table came from immunoSEQ multiplex PCR; TCRdb's copy has only in-frame clones and leaves some out. The table records roughly 21,000 clones, 80% to 90% of them present only once. The rearrangement links TRBV12-3 or TRBV12-4 to TRBJ1-1; D gene unclear. The sample was peripheral blood. The TCR was taken from a man aged 70-80 years with active COVID-19. The CDR3 loop reads CASSRRGTEAFF. DNA for the CDR3: TGTGCCAGCAGCCGTCGAGGGACTGAAGCTTTCTTT.